This paragraph covers one T cell receptor beta chain sequence. As handled by the study authors: Reference gene primer amplification gave estimated nucleated cell counts. Profiled with immunoSEQ multiplex PCR; TCRdb holds only in-frame clones, not every one. The V and J calls and clone size were taken over from that table, and D and trimming were inferred from the DNA. The table lists about 190,000 clones, over 75% of them singletons, with around 12% in the top ten. This specimen belongs to a study of blood T cell repertoires in COVID-19. Study in general: Acute and convalescent COVID-19 specimens originated in the United States, Italy and Spain. The cDNA or gDNA used as material had been derived from T cells, B-cell-depleted T cells, or PBMCs.

The receptor was derived from a woman between 45 and 65 years old with acute or convalescent COVID-19. Sequenced: peripheral blood.

This CDR3 reads CASSPQGAGVNTEAFF. CDR3 in DNA: TGCGCCAGCAGCCCGCAGGGGGCGGGGGTGAACACTGAAGCTTTCTTT. The chain has TRBV5-1 and TRBJ1-1; 8 bases fit TRBD1. The V gene end was trimmed by 4 bases and the J gene end by 0 bases; junction bases not matched to a gene: 8. This CDR3 is built from 16 residues. Germline loops: CDR1 SGHRS, CDR2 YFSETQ. The variable domain in full, with the rest retrieved from reference TRBV5-1 and TRBJ1-1, is KAGVTQTPRYLIKTRGQQVTLSCSPISGHRSVSWYQQTPGQGLQFLFEYFSETQRNKGNFPGRFSGRQFSNSRSEMNVSTLELGDSALYLCASSPQGAGVNTEAFFGQGTRLTVV.